A selection of T cell receptor beta chains follows, all from one sample in a study of response to subunit inactivated influenza vaccine. TCRdb reprocessed the RT-PCR reads via MiXCR and lists one record per CDR3 protein. Of about 650,000 distinct CDR3 sequences listed, around 15% are singletons. This specimen consisted of PBMCs from blood, obtained roughly 2 weeks before vaccination. The receptors were sampled from a man between 45 and 60 years old who received an inactivated influenza vaccine. Each CDR3 is given with its conserved first and last residue. The order of the fields is clone size, V gene, D gene, J gene, CDR3 protein, CDR3 DNA. A D gene is named only where the DNA matches it firmly. Part of the rows lack a size; the others show once, few, many or a class for expanded clones.

abundance: .; v_gene: TRBV2; d_gene: TRBD1; j_gene: TRBJ1-5; CDR3aa: CASSQPPRDRGELQPQHF; CDR3nt: TGTGCCAGCAGTCAACCGCCCCGGGACAGGGGGGAACTACAGCCCCAGCATTTT
abundance: .; v_gene: TRBV20-1; d_gene: .; j_gene: TRBJ2-3; CDR3aa: CSARRSDVYTQYF; CDR3nt: TGCAGTGCTAGGCGGTCAGATGTCTATACGCAGTATTTT
abundance: .; v_gene: TRBV3-1; d_gene: TRBD2; j_gene: TRBJ2-5; CDR3aa: CASSLRGPRNLLREGPETQYF; CDR3nt: TGTGCCAGCAGCCTCCGAGGGCCGCGGAATCTTTTGCGGGAGGGCCCGGAGACCCAGTACTTC
abundance: .; v_gene: TRBV14; d_gene: .; j_gene: TRBJ1-6; CDR3aa: CASSQGSTYNSPLHF; CDR3nt: TGTGCCAGCAGCCAAGGGAGTACTTATAATTCACCCCTCCACTTT
abundance: .; v_gene: TRBV7-9; d_gene: .; j_gene: TRBJ2-4; CDR3aa: CASSLASDIQYF; CDR3nt: TGTGCCAGCAGCTTAGCGTCGGACATTCAGTACTTC
abundance: .; v_gene: TRBV6-1; d_gene: .; j_gene: TRBJ2-7; CDR3aa: CASSVRGGGEPYEQYF; CDR3nt: TGTGCCAGCAGTGTGCGGGGCGGGGGCGAACCCTACGAGCAGTACTTC
abundance: .; v_gene: TRBV20-1; d_gene: .; j_gene: TRBJ2-7; CDR3aa: CSARDGQRSEQYF; CDR3nt: TGCAGTGCTAGAGATGGACAGAGAAGCGAGCAGTACTTC
abundance: .; v_gene: TRBV15; d_gene: .; j_gene: TRBJ2-1; CDR3aa: CATGLGIRYNEQFF; CDR3nt: TGTGCCACCGGCCTGGGGATTCGGTACAATGAGCAGTTCTTC
abundance: few; v_gene: TRBV4-1; d_gene: .; j_gene: TRBJ2-7; CDR3aa: CASSQGTPSGYEQYF; CDR3nt: TGCGCCAGCAGCCAGGGCACCCCCTCCGGATACGAGCAGTACTTC
abundance: .; v_gene: TRBV27; d_gene: .; j_gene: TRBJ2-7; CDR3aa: CASRGQGGEQYF; CDR3nt: TGTGCCAGCAGGGGGCAGGGTGGCGAGCAGTACTTC
abundance: few; v_gene: TRBV11-2; d_gene: TRBD2; j_gene: TRBJ2-3; CDR3aa: CASSSRRSGDLSTDTQYF; CDR3nt: TGTGCCAGCAGCTCCCGCAGAAGCGGGGACCTTAGCACAGATACGCAGTATTTT
abundance: many; v_gene: TRBV5-1; d_gene: TRBD1; j_gene: TRBJ1-6; CDR3aa: CASSLTGQVNSPLHF; CDR3nt: TGCGCCAGCAGCTTGACCGGACAGGTTAATTCACCCCTCCACTTT
abundance: few; v_gene: TRBV12-3/TRBV12-4; d_gene: .; j_gene: TRBJ1-5; CDR3aa: CASTYGGQPQHF; CDR3nt: TGTGCCAGCACCTACGGCGGTCAGCCCCAGCATTTT
abundance: few; v_gene: TRBV20-1; d_gene: .; j_gene: TRBJ2-3; CDR3aa: CSARVRGRRDTQYF; CDR3nt: TGCAGTGCTAGAGTACGGGGGAGGAGAGATACGCAGTATTTT
abundance: .; v_gene: TRBV10-2; d_gene: .; j_gene: TRBJ2-3; CDR3aa: CASRNPFTDTQYF; CDR3nt: TGCGCCAGCAGGAACCCTTTCACAGATACGCAGTATTTT
abundance: .; v_gene: TRBV27; d_gene: .; j_gene: TRBJ2-1; CDR3aa: CASSLYLSSYNEQFF; CDR3nt: TGTGCCAGCAGTTTATATCTGAGCTCCTACAATGAGCAGTTCTTC
abundance: many; v_gene: TRBV7-2; d_gene: TRBD1; j_gene: TRBJ1-3; CDR3aa: CASSFPGQGGNTIYF; CDR3nt: TGTGCCAGCAGCTTCCCGGGACAGGGTGGAAACACCATATATTTT
abundance: .; v_gene: TRBV6-2/TRBV6-3; d_gene: .; j_gene: TRBJ2-3; CDR3aa: CASSYGVDTQYF; CDR3nt: TGTGCCAGCAGTTACGGGGTCGATACGCAGTATTTT
abundance: few; v_gene: TRBV7-9; d_gene: TRBD1; j_gene: TRBJ2-2; CDR3aa: CASSNWTGRTGELFF; CDR3nt: TGTGCCAGCAGCAATTGGACAGGGAGAACCGGGGAGCTGTTTTTT
abundance: .; v_gene: TRBV20-1; d_gene: TRBD1; j_gene: TRBJ2-2; CDR3aa: CSARLDRGRTGELFF; CDR3nt: TGCAGTGCTAGACTCGACAGGGGACGAACCGGGGAGCTGTTTTTT
abundance: .; v_gene: TRBV10-2; d_gene: TRBD1; j_gene: TRBJ1-1; CDR3aa: CASSGDRGDTEAFF; CDR3nt: TGCGCCAGCAGTGGGGACAGGGGAGACACTGAAGCTTTCTTT
abundance: many; v_gene: TRBV10-3; d_gene: .; j_gene: TRBJ2-1; CDR3aa: CAISGTTNEQFF; CDR3nt: TGTGCCATCAGTGGTACCACAAATGAGCAGTTCTTC
abundance: .; v_gene: TRBV5-1; d_gene: TRBD1; j_gene: TRBJ2-3; CDR3aa: CASSFGTGGRVDTQYF; CDR3nt: TGCGCCAGCAGCTTCGGGACAGGGGGGAGAGTAGATACGCAGTATTTT
abundance: few; v_gene: TRBV6-1; d_gene: .; j_gene: TRBJ2-6; CDR3aa: CASSARSGANVLTF; CDR3nt: TGTGCCAGCAGTGCCCGCTCTGGGGCCAACGTCCTGACTTTC
abundance: many; v_gene: TRBV27; d_gene: TRBD1; j_gene: TRBJ2-1; CDR3aa: CASSLTGKENNEQFF; CDR3nt: TGTGCCAGCAGCTTGACAGGGAAGGAAAACAATGAGCAGTTCTTC
abundance: many; v_gene: TRBV29-1; d_gene: .; j_gene: TRBJ1-2; CDR3aa: CSVHGGPQSNYGYTF; CDR3nt: TGCAGCGTCCACGGTGGTCCCCAGAGTAACTATGGCTACACCTTC
abundance: .; v_gene: TRBV5-5; d_gene: TRBD2; j_gene: TRBJ2-5; CDR3aa: CASSLGSSGSQETQYF; CDR3nt: TGTGCCAGCAGCTTGGGCTCTAGCGGATCCCAAGAGACCCAGTACTTC
abundance: many; v_gene: TRBV6-2/TRBV6-3; d_gene: .; j_gene: TRBJ2-7; CDR3aa: CASSPLGYEQYF; CDR3nt: TGTGCCAGCAGTCCGCTCGGGTACGAGCAGTACTTC
abundance: .; v_gene: TRBV5-1; d_gene: TRBD2; j_gene: TRBJ2-1; CDR3aa: CASRASSGYNEQFF; CDR3nt: TGCGCCAGCAGGGCTTCTAGCGGTTACAATGAGCAGTTCTTC
abundance: few; v_gene: TRBV12-3/TRBV12-4; d_gene: TRBD1; j_gene: TRBJ2-2; CDR3aa: CASRGQGFGELFF; CDR3nt: TGTGCCAGCAGGGGACAGGGGTTCGGGGAGCTGTTTTTT
abundance: once; v_gene: TRBV7-9; d_gene: TRBD2; j_gene: TRBJ2-5; CDR3aa: CASSWSGGRETQYF; CDR3nt: TGTGCCAGCAGCTGGAGCGGGGGGAGGGAGACCCAGTACTTC
abundance: many; v_gene: TRBV10-3; d_gene: .; j_gene: TRBJ2-1; CDR3aa: CAIGPRGGLKEQFF; CDR3nt: TGTGCCATCGGACCGAGGGGGGGTTTAAAAGAGCAGTTCTTC
abundance: few; v_gene: TRBV29-1; d_gene: TRBD1; j_gene: TRBJ1-2; CDR3aa: CSVEDPDRAFDGYTF; CDR3nt: TGCAGCGTTGAAGACCCGGACAGGGCCTTCGATGGCTACACCTTC
abundance: .; v_gene: TRBV7-2; d_gene: TRBD1; j_gene: TRBJ2-7; CDR3aa: CASSLLSRTGTGEQYF; CDR3nt: TGTGCCAGCAGCCTACTATCCAGGACAGGTACGGGGGAGCAGTACTTC
abundance: .; v_gene: TRBV10-3; d_gene: TRBD1; j_gene: TRBJ2-7; CDR3aa: CAISELGTGYEQYF; CDR3nt: TGTGCCATCAGTGAGTTGGGGACAGGCTACGAGCAGTACTTC
abundance: .; v_gene: TRBV5-1; d_gene: .; j_gene: TRBJ2-6; CDR3aa: CASSPTVTGGANVLTF; CDR3nt: TGCGCCAGCAGCCCGACAGTCACTGGTGGGGCCAACGTCCTGACTTTC
abundance: few; v_gene: TRBV7-8; d_gene: TRBD2; j_gene: TRBJ2-5; CDR3aa: CASRRVSGGETQYF; CDR3nt: TGTGCCAGCAGACGAGTTAGCGGGGGGGAGACCCAGTACTTC
abundance: few; v_gene: TRBV12-3/TRBV12-4; d_gene: TRBD1; j_gene: TRBJ2-7; CDR3aa: CASSRPGTGGAEQYF; CDR3nt: TGTGCCAGCAGCCGCCCCGGGACAGGGGGCGCTGAGCAGTACTTC
abundance: few; v_gene: TRBV4-3; d_gene: .; j_gene: TRBJ1-4; CDR3aa: CASSQAAQGGEKLFF; CDR3nt: TGCGCCAGCAGCCAAGCGGCGCAGGGTGGCGAAAAACTGTTTTTT
abundance: .; v_gene: TRBV28; d_gene: TRBD1; j_gene: TRBJ2-5; CDR3aa: CASSDRDSQETQYF; CDR3nt: TGTGCCAGCAGTGACAGGGATTCACAAGAGACCCAGTACTTC
abundance: few; v_gene: TRBV7-9; d_gene: .; j_gene: TRBJ2-3; CDR3aa: CASSSNGVHTDTQYF; CDR3nt: TGTGCCAGCAGCTCCAACGGGGTCCACACAGATACGCAGTATTTT
abundance: .; v_gene: TRBV12-3/TRBV12-4; d_gene: TRBD1; j_gene: TRBJ2-5; CDR3aa: CASSLGGQGTETQYF; CDR3nt: TGTGCCAGCAGTCTCGGGGGACAGGGGACCGAGACCCAGTACTTC
abundance: .; v_gene: TRBV6-2/TRBV6-3; d_gene: .; j_gene: TRBJ2-1; CDR3aa: CASSSGERNEQFF; CDR3nt: TGTGCCAGCAGTTCGGGAGAAAGGAATGAGCAGTTCTTC
abundance: many; v_gene: TRBV7-2; d_gene: .; j_gene: TRBJ1-1; CDR3aa: CASSPRGRTEAFF; CDR3nt: TGTGCCAGCAGTCCGAGGGGTCGCACTGAAGCTTTCTTT
abundance: .; v_gene: TRBV10-1; d_gene: .; j_gene: TRBJ2-7; CDR3aa: CASSESGASYEQYF; CDR3nt: TGCGCCAGCAGTGAAAGCGGTGCCTCCTACGAGCAGTACTTC
abundance: few; v_gene: TRBV20-1; d_gene: TRBD2; j_gene: TRBJ2-7; CDR3aa: CSARDIRTSGRYEQYF; CDR3nt: TGCAGTGCTAGAGATATCAGAACTAGCGGCCGCTACGAGCAGTACTTC